This T cell receptor beta chain was documented in a study of vaccination and CD4 T cells after COVID-19. CDR1 and CDR2 (germline): SGHDT, YYEEEE. CDR3 length: 18 amino acids. The ends were cut back, 3 bases at V and 0 bases at J, with 20 bases in the middle. Oncomine TCR Beta short-read sequencing was applied to DNA from cultured CD4+ T cells. TCRdb itself ran the PCR reads through MiXCR, one entry per CDR3 protein. The sample has 7,000 or so distinct CDR3 sequences; roughly 35% are singletons. Described treatment: 10-day PBMC culture with coronavirus spike peptide pools or control peptides (ViraFEST assay). Researchers collected the unexposed donor's CD4+ T cells before the COVID-19 pandemic (2011-2018). Peptide-pool expansion of antigen-specific T cells preceded TCR sequencing in ViraFEST. Fresh IL-2 medium replaced half the culture medium on days 3 and 7. This clonotype was observed a single time. Its antigen is still unknown.

This sequence originates from a human donor in good health. The V gene is TRBV5-6, the J gene TRBJ2-3; tentatively, D is TRBD1 (5 bases). The sample comprised CD4+ T cells from blood, cultured in vitro. The DNA of the CDR3 is TGTGCCAGCAGCTCCCAGATCCTAAGACAGTCTAGCACAGATACGCAGTATTTT. It is translated as CASSSQILRQSSTDTQYF.